What follows are 16 T cell receptor beta chains derived from one specimen sequenced in a study of blood T cell repertoires in COVID-19. Assay: immunoSEQ multiplex PCR; the TCRdb copy retains only in-frame clones and omits some. The table lists about 90,000 clones, around 87% of them singletons, with roughly 15% in the top ten. The sequencing sample was made of peripheral blood. All receptors derive from a male donor with acute or convalescent COVID-19.

The J gene is TRBJ2-3, the V gene TRBV5-1; no clear D. The CDR3 runs 14 residues. Between the trimmed V and J ends, which lost 3 bases and 2 bases, there was a span of 10 bases. CDR1 and CDR2 (germline): SGHRS, YFSETQ. In DNA, the CDR3 is TGCGCCAGCAGCTCGAGGTTGGCCACAGATACGCAGTATTTT. This gives the protein CASSSRLATDTQYF.

This chain joins TRBV3-1 (or the pseudogene TRBV3-2) and TRBJ2-1; 11 bases agree with TRBD1. This CDR3 is 17 amino acids long. CDR1 is LGHDT and CDR2 is YNNKEL in the germline V gene (reference sequence). Germline trimming cut 3 bases from V and 7 bases from J; bases unmatched to any gene: 11. Written as DNA, the CDR3 is TGTGCCAGCAGCCACCGGGACAGGGGGGTTTTGGAGAATGAGCAGTTCTTC. It specifies CASSHRDRGVLENEQFF.

The rearrangement uses TRBV5-6 and TRBJ1-1; no definite D call. The CDR3 runs to 14 residues. V lost 2 bases and J 3 bases, leaving 11 bases between the germline ends. Germline lookup yields CDR1 SGHDT and CDR2 YYEEEE. CDR3 region: CASSLAVGDTEAFF. The CDR3 DNA reads as TGTGCCAGCAGCTTAGCCGTCGGGGACACTGAAGCTTTCTTT.

The V and J genes are TRBV7-6 and TRBJ2-7; D is perhaps TRBD1 (5 bases). CDR1 and CDR2 (germline): SGHVS, FNYEAQ. This CDR3 region has 13 residues. V lost 1 base and J lost 6, with 10 bases in between. In DNA, the CDR3 is TGTGCCAGCAGCTTAGAGGGGTTGGGCGAGCAGTACTTC. It encodes CASSLEGLGEQYF.

This rearrangement joins TRBV25-1 to TRBJ2-3, with TRBD1 matching 8 bases. CDR3 length: 17 residues. CDR1 and CDR2 (germline): MGHDK, SYGVNS. Trimming took 3 bases from V and 4 from J; bases not matched to a gene: 12. CDR3 sequence reads: CASSDSGGRGPPDTQYF. CDR3 DNA sequence: TGTGCCAGCAGTGACTCAGGGGGCCGGGGGCCCCCAGATACGCAGTATTTT.

This sequence joins TRBV7-2 and TRBJ2-7; D unclear. Germline V gene lookup returns CDR1 SGHTA and CDR2 FQGNSA. CDR3 size: 12 residues. V lost 5 bases, J lost 0 bases, and 5 bases lay in between. Here the CDR3 reads CASSRSSYEQYF. CDR3 bases: TGTGCCAGCAGCAGGAGCTCCTACGAGCAGTACTTC.

The rearrangement joins TRBV6-4 to TRBJ2-3; no definite D call. Trimming cost V 5 bases and J 2 bases, with 11 bases left between them. This CDR3 is 14 amino acids long. Germline loops: CDR1 MRHNA, CDR2 SNTAGT. The CDR3 spells CASSRSGDTDTQYF. The CDR3 bases are TGTGCCAGCAGTAGATCCGGAGACACAGATACGCAGTATTTT.

V is TRBV27 and J is TRBJ1-1; the D is unclear. V shed 5 bases and J shed 3 bases, with 13 bases lying between them. The CDR3 has 14 amino acids. The germline V gene has CDR1 MNHEY and CDR2 SMNVEV (reference sequence). The DNA for the CDR3 is TGTGCCAGCAGTCTCCAACAGTGGCACACTGAAGCTTTCTTT. The encoded protein is CASSLQQWHTEAFF.

This clone was observed a single time. The V gene is TRBV2, the J gene TRBJ1-6; D uncertain. Trimming pared 4 bases from V and 10 bases from J, leaving 14 bases between. Germline assignment: CDR1 SNHLY and CDR2 FYNNEI. The CDR3 totals 14 residues. The CDR3 nucleotides read TGTGCCAGCAGTGCAACTAGCCAAGGGTCACCCCTCCACTTT. Translated: CASSATSQGSPLHF.

This rearrangement joins TRBV5-1 to TRBJ2-7; no clear D gene. CDR3 length: 16 amino acids. Germline V CDR1 and CDR2: SGHRS, YFSETQ. V was trimmed by 0 bases and J by 2 bases, leaving 15 bases between them. The CDR3 DNA follows: TGCGCCAGCAGCTTGGCCGCGGCAGCCCAGCCCTACGAGCAGTACTTC. Amino acids: CASSLAAAAQPYEQYF.

This chain links TRBV11-3 with TRBJ2-5; D is possibly TRBD2 (5 bases). The germline gives CDR1 SGHNT, CDR2 YENEEA. V shed 5 bases and J shed 5 bases, with 12 bases lying between them. This CDR3 has 13 amino acids. The CDR3, as DNA: TGTGCCAGCAGCAAATACGGGGTGGAGACCCAGTACTTC. Its protein product is CASSKYGVETQYF.

The CDR3 sequence is CASRGYRDNEKLFF. The CDR3 region has the DNA TGTGCCAGTAGGGGTTACAGGGACAATGAAAAACTGTTTTTT. The V gene is TRBV19, the J gene TRBJ1-4, with a possible D match to TRBD1 (6 bases). Germline CDR1 and CDR2: LNHDA and SQIVND (reference sequence). Trimming removed 6 bases at V and 5 bases at J, with 13 bases between. CDR3 length: 14 residues.

The J gene is TRBJ1-2, the V gene TRBV29-1; the D gene is possibly TRBD1 (6 bases). V lost 7 bases, J lost 5 bases, and 14 bases lay in between. The CDR3 totals 12 residues. Per germline, CDR1 SQVTM and CDR2 ANQGSEA. Here the CDR3 reads CSAETGTYGYTF. Here the CDR3 DNA reads TGCAGCGCCGAAACAGGGACGTATGGCTACACCTTC.

This clone came up a few times. The chain employs TRBV27 and TRBJ1-5, with D perhaps matching TRBD1 (6 bases). CDR3 length: 15 residues. Trimming removed 3 bases from V and 0 bases from J, with 9 bases in between. Germline V gene data show CDR1 as MNHEY and CDR2 as SMNVEV (reference sequence). CDR3 residues: CASSFGQYSNQPQHF. CDR3 coding DNA: TGTGCCAGCAGTTTTGGACAGTATAGCAATCAGCCCCAGCATTTT.

This clone was counted between two and nine times. V gene TRBV27 combines with J gene TRBJ2-7; D is perhaps TRBD2 (6 bases). The CDR3 sequence is 15 residues long. Germline-derived CDR1 and CDR2 are MNHEY and SMNVEV (reference sequence). Trimming stripped 2 bases from V and 2 bases from J, with 13 bases between. CDR3 loop: CASSLVGGSTYEQYF. The DNA for the CDR3 is TGTGCCAGCAGTTTAGTGGGGGGATCGACCTACGAGCAGTACTTC.

This clone was observed a single time. This chain joins TRBV18 and TRBJ1-4; D uncertain. Trimming cost V 3 bases and J 10 bases, with 15 bases left between them. Germline V lookup: CDR1 KGHSH, CDR2 LQKENI. The CDR3 has 14 residues. CDR3 sequence reads: CASSPVGKGGKLFF. The CDR3 nucleotides are TGTGCCAGCTCACCCGTTGGTAAGGGAGGAAAACTGTTTTTT. The full variable domain, with the rest looked up from reference TRBV18 and TRBJ1-4, is NAGVMQNPRHLVRRRGQEARLRCSPMKGHSHVYWYRQLPEEGLKFMVYLQKENIIDESGMPKERFSAEFPKEGPSILRIQQVVRGDSAAYFCASSPVGKGGKLFFGSGTQLSVL.